The 9 T cell receptor beta chains presented below share a single source sample, sequenced in a study of shared clonotypes between healthy human individuals. Here immunoSEQ multiplex PCR was the method, and the copy in TCRdb shows in-frame clones only, minus some. This sample has approximately 840,000 clones, with roughly 96% found just once. CD8 cells regarded as naive lacked CD45RO, were positively chosen for CCR7, and omitted terminally differentiated effector memory CD45RA+ cells. Specimen: naive CD8+ T cells sorted from blood. The receptors were gathered from a man aged 25-45 years in good health.

The chain uses TRBV29-1 and TRBJ2-7; 11 bases line up with TRBD1. Germline V gene data show CDR1 as SQVTM and CDR2 as ANQGSEA. The junction had 10 bases not matched to a gene; V was cut back by 6 bases and J by 0 bases. The CDR3 contains 16 residues. Here the CDR3 DNA reads TGCAGCGTGCTCGGGACAGGGGGTACTAGCTCCTACGAGCAGTACTTC. This codes for CSVLGTGGTSSYEQYF.

This chain links TRBV5-6 with TRBJ1-1, with D unclear. This CDR3 has 19 amino acids. Germline values: CDR1 SGHDT, CDR2 YYEEEE. V lost 2 bases and J lost 1, with 24 bases in between. CDR3 sequence reads: CASSFYDLTSLWGNTEAFF. The CDR3 bases are TGTGCCAGCAGCTTTTATGATTTGACATCCTTATGGGGGAACACTGAAGCTTTCTTT.

The V call is TRBV7-6, the J call TRBJ1-5, with D perhaps matching TRBD1 (6 bases). Germline-derived CDR1 and CDR2 are SGHVS and FNYEAQ. CDR3 size: 16 residues. V dropped 5 bases and J dropped 0 bases, with 14 bases sitting between them. The CDR3 spells CASSPRTVNSNQPQHF. The CDR3 DNA reads as TGTGCCAGCAGCCCCCGGACAGTTAATAGCAATCAGCCCCAGCATTTT.

The V gene is TRBV7-9, the J gene TRBJ2-5; D is undetermined. The CDR3 is 13 residues long. V lost 5 bases and J 7 bases, leaving 14 bases between the germline ends. The germline gives CDR1 SEHNR, CDR2 FQNEAQ (reference sequence). This CDR3 is CASSLGPLGTQYF. CDR3 nucleotides: TGTGCCAGCAGCCTCGGCCCGTTGGGGACCCAGTACTTC.

V usage is TRBV5-8 and J usage is TRBJ2-7; tentatively, D is TRBD1 or TRBD2 (6 bases each). V shed 10 bases and J shed 6 bases, with 20 bases lying between them. CDR1 and CDR2 from the germline V gene are SGHTS and YDEGEE. The CDR3 has 13 amino acids. The CDR3 spells CAEPGQPGAEQYF. CDR3 sequence (DNA): TGTGCCGAGCCCGGACAGCCGGGGGCCGAGCAGTACTTC.

The CDR3 sequence is CASSPTPNEQFF. CDR3 DNA: TGTGCCAGCTCACCGACCCCCAATGAGCAGTTCTTC. The chain carries TRBV18 and TRBJ2-1, with D hard to call. The CDR3 consists of 12 residues. Trimming stripped 3 bases from V and 6 bases from J, with 6 bases between. From germline, CDR1 is KGHSH and CDR2 LQKENI.

The chain employs TRBV7-6 and TRBJ2-1, with 10 bases fitting TRBD2. The germline V gene encodes CDR1 SGHVS and CDR2 FNYEAQ. Trimming at V came to 0 bases and at J to 7 bases, leaving 12 bases not matched to a gene. CDR3 size: 18 residues. CDR3 region: CASSLAGGLAGAQNEQFF. CDR3 DNA sequence: TGTGCCAGCAGCTTAGCGGGTGGGCTAGCGGGAGCACAAAATGAGCAGTTCTTC.

The rearrangement uses TRBV28 and TRBJ1-1; 8 bases line up with TRBD1. Germline assignment: CDR1 MDHEN and CDR2 SYDVKM. The J segment lost 2 bases and the V segment lost 10 bases, leaving 9 bases of the junction unmatched. The CDR3 sequence is 14 residues long. CDR3 in DNA: TGTGCCAACGCGGCAGGGGGCTTAAACACTGAAGCTTTCTTT. Its translation is CANAAGGLNTEAFF.

This chain links TRBV7-8 with TRBJ1-2, with a tentative D call TRBD1 (6 bases). Trimming stripped 5 bases from V and 8 bases from J, with 21 bases between. Germline assignment: CDR1 SGHVS and CDR2 FQNEAQ. CDR3 length: 15 amino acids. In DNA, the CDR3 is TGTGCCAGCAGCCCAGACCCGGCGGGGGGGCTCGGCTACACCTTC. Its protein is CASSPDPAGGLGYTF.